The 16 T cell receptor beta chains below were found in one sample sequenced in a study of T cell responses to AZD1222 COVID-19 vaccine. Here immunoSEQ multiplex PCR was the method, and the copy in TCRdb shows in-frame clones only, minus some. The sample shows some 130,000 clones, 70% to 90% of them seen only once. The sequencing here drew on peripheral blood, taken on day 0 of AZD1222 vaccination. The receptors were sampled from an adult in good health.

Relative to its sample, this clone is medium-sized. The rearrangement uses TRBV6-5 and TRBJ1-3; D possibly corresponds to TRBD1 (6 bases). The CDR3 covers 13 residues. V lost 6 bases to trimming and J lost 4 bases, with 10 bases between them. Germline lookup yields CDR1 MNHEY and CDR2 SVGAGI. Here the CDR3 reads CASSFTGGNTIYF. The CDR3 coding sequence is TGTGCCAGCAGCTTCACAGGGGGAAACACCATATATTTT.

This rearrangement joins TRBV7-3 to TRBJ2-1; 8 bases match TRBD1. Germline loops: CDR1 SGHTA, CDR2 FQGTGA. V shed 4 bases and J 5 bases; nucleotides not matched to a gene: 7. The CDR3 spans 15 residues. The CDR3 loop reads CASSSQGAFNNEQFF. DNA of the CDR3: TGTGCCAGCAGCTCCCAGGGGGCCTTCAACAATGAGCAGTTCTTC.

The chain joins TRBV7-9 to TRBJ2-5, with a tentative D call TRBD1 (6 bases). This CDR3 comprises 14 residues. CDR1 and CDR2 (germline): SEHNR, FQNEAQ (reference sequence). Trimming removed 2 bases at V and 2 bases at J, with 9 bases between. CDR3 DNA sequence: TGTGCCAGCAGCTTATTAAGGGGGCAAGAGACCCAGTACTTC. This encodes CASSLLRGQETQYF.

V and J are TRBV12-3 or TRBV12-4 and TRBJ1-2, with a tentative D call TRBD1 (5 bases). This CDR3 spans 12 amino acids. V shed 8 bases and J shed 6 bases, with 13 bases lying between them. For the CDR3, the DNA is TGTGCCAGCGCTGGGGGTAGTGATGGCTACACCTTC. Translation gives CASAGGSDGYTF.

CDR3 DNA sequence: TGTGCCAGTAGATGGGCCGTGGGAGCGAACACTGAAGCTTTCTTT. It translates to CASRWAVGANTEAFF. The chain has TRBV19 and TRBJ1-1; D gene uncertain. This CDR3 comprises 15 residues. CDR1 and CDR2 (germline): LNHDA, SQIVND (reference sequence). V was trimmed by 6 bases and J by 1 base, leaving 15 bases between them.

The CDR3: CASSNVRERGDYGYTF. The CDR3 nucleotides read TGCGCCAGCAGTAACGTACGGGAGAGAGGCGACTATGGCTACACCTTC. This sequence joins TRBV5-1 and TRBJ1-2; no reliable D call. This CDR3 has 16 residues. Germline V gene sequence: CDR1 SGHRS, CDR2 YFSETQ. Trimming pared 5 bases from V and 3 bases from J, leaving 20 bases between.

This chain joins TRBV4-2 and TRBJ2-7; D remains ambiguous. The V end was cut by 2 bases, the J end by 0 bases, with 14 bases between. From germline, CDR1 is LGHNA and CDR2 YNFKEQ. This CDR3 comprises 16 residues. The CDR3 region is CASSQKSGDSSYEQYF. As DNA, the CDR3 is TGTGCCAGCAGCCAAAAGAGTGGCGACTCCTCCTACGAGCAGTACTTC.

This chain connects TRBV10-1 to TRBJ1-2, with TRBD1 as a possible D gene (5 bases). Germline V lookup: CDR1 WNHNN, CDR2 SYGVQD (reference sequence). The CDR3 extends over 13 amino acids. With 2 bases removed from V and 6 bases from J, the gap between germline ends came to 10 bases. The CDR3 loop reads CASSEGREDGYTF. For the CDR3, the DNA is TGCGCCAGCAGTGAGGGCAGGGAGGATGGCTACACCTTC.

J is TRBJ1-2 and V is TRBV13; 7 bases fit TRBD1. The germline CDR1 and CDR2 sequences are PRHDT and FYEKMQ (reference sequence). V shed 6 bases, J shed 4 bases, and the junction held 5 bases outside the gene matches. The CDR3 covers 13 residues. The chain's CDR3 is CASRLTGSYGYTF. CDR3 coding DNA: TGTGCCAGCAGACTGACAGGGAGCTATGGCTACACCTTC.

V usage is TRBV6-2 or TRBV6-3 and J usage is TRBJ1-5; D ambiguous. The V gene's germline CDR1 is MNHEY and CDR2 SVGEGT. The CDR3 loop spans 14 amino acids. Trimming took 2 bases from V and 1 from J, leaving 6 bases between them. This chain's CDR3 is CASSYRQSNQPQHF. For the CDR3, the DNA is TGTGCCAGCAGTTACAGGCAAAGCAATCAGCCCCAGCATTTT.

J is TRBJ1-1 and V is TRBV9, with D possibly matching TRBD1 (5 bases). Trimming left V 2 bases short and J 5 bases short, with 16 bases between. This CDR3 has 15 amino acids. CDR1 SGDLS and CDR2 YYNGEE come from the germline V gene. The CDR3 loop reads CASSVDGRVDTEAFF. In DNA, the CDR3 is TGTGCCAGCAGCGTGGACGGCAGGGTGGATACTGAAGCTTTCTTT.

The rearrangement uses TRBV20-1 and TRBJ2-3; D remains ambiguous. Germline CDR1 and CDR2: DFQATT and SNEGSKA (reference sequence). The V and J ends lost 3 bases and 5 bases respectively, with 6 bases between them. The CDR3 is made up of 11 amino acids. CDR3 region: CSASKQDTQYF. The CDR3 nucleotides are TGCAGTGCTAGCAAGCAAGATACGCAGTATTTT.

The gene calls are TRBV5-1 and TRBJ1-1; TRBD1 matches 8 bases. Unmatched junction bases numbered 9, after V lost 3 bases and J lost 5 bases. Germline CDR1 SGHRS, CDR2 YFSETQ. The CDR3 extends over 15 amino acids. Written as DNA, the CDR3 is TGCGCCAGCAGCTCACAGGGGGTCGGTGGGACTGAAGCTTTCTTT. Amino acid sequence: CASSSQGVGGTEAFF.

V and J are TRBV19 and TRBJ1-3; D is uncertain. The V gene's germline CDR1 is LNHDA and CDR2 SQIVND (reference sequence). The CDR3 runs 14 residues. Trimming shortened V by 2 bases and J by 0 bases, and 5 bases separated the two germline ends. The CDR3 is CASSILTSGNTIYF. DNA of the CDR3: TGTGCCAGTAGTATACTGACCTCTGGAAACACCATATATTTT.

The V gene is TRBV9, the J gene TRBJ2-6, with D unresolved. The CDR3 extends over 13 amino acids. Germline V gives CDR1 SGDLS, CDR2 YYNGEE. Trimming took off 2 bases at V and 2 bases at J, with 2 bases between the two ends. CDR3 protein: CASSVPGANVLTF. CDR3 DNA: TGTGCCAGCAGCGTTCCTGGGGCCAACGTCCTGACTTTC.

The sample holds a few counts of this clone. The chain combines TRBV5-1 with TRBJ2-5, with TRBD2 as a possible D gene (5 bases). Germline CDR1 and CDR2: SGHRS and YFSETQ. With 2 bases removed from V and 1 base from J, the gap between germline ends came to 15 bases. The CDR3 is 16 amino acids. The CDR3 bases are TGCGCCAGCAGCTTTATAGCGTTAGCAGGCCAAGAGACCCAGTACTTC. It translates to CASSFIALAGQETQYF.